The clone carrying this T cell receptor (beta chain) was recorded at least ten times. Its specificity is not known. This entry comes from a study of T-cell reconstitution after alpha-beta-depleted transplantation in children. Unique molecular identifiers tagged the TCRbeta library. TCRdb re-called the PCR reads with MiXCR, one entry per CDR3 protein. The sample holds 600,000 to 700,000 distinct CDR3 sequences, around 14% seen once. Germline CDR1 is GTSNPN and CDR2 is SVGIG (reference sequence). Trimming stripped 3 bases from V and 7 bases from J, with 6 bases between. CDR3 length equals 11 residues. General study findings and limits: Newly produced T cells mostly provided counts and TCRbeta diversity after one year, as hyperexpanded clones declined. The study traced high day-60 TCRbeta diversity in some patients to surviving recipient T cells and thymic progenitors. Expanded clones from the graft, numbering several hundred, reportedly supplied alpha-beta T cells about two months after transplant.

The clonotype originates from a girl aged 2 to 9 with congenital amegakaryocytic thrombocytopenia, due to receive a stem cell transplant. The starting material was PBMCs, obtained before TCRalphabeta/CD19-depleted stem cell transplant. The V and J genes are TRBV30 and TRBJ2-2; D unclear. CDR3 region: CAWSDVGELFF. In DNA form, the CDR3 reads TGTGCCTGGAGCGACGTCGGGGAGCTGTTTTTT.